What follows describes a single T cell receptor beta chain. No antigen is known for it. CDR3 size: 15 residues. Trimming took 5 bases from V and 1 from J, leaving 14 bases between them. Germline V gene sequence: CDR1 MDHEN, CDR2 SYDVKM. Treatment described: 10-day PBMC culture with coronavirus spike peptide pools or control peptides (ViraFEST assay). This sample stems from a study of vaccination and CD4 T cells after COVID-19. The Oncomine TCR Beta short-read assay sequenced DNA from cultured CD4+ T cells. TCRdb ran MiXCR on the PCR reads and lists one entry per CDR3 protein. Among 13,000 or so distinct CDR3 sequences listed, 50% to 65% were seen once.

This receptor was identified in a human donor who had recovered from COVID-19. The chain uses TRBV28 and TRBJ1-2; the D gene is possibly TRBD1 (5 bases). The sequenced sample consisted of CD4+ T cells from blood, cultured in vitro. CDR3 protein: CASSPAGGYNYGYTF. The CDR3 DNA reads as TGTGCCAGCAGTCCCGCGGGGGGATATAACTATGGCTACACCTTC.